Listed below are T cell receptor beta chains from one sample, sequenced in a study of CD8 T cells in Susac syndrome. TCRdb re-analysed the immunoSEQ multiplex PCR reads in MiXCR, keeping a single row per CDR3 protein. This sample has about 170,000 distinct CDR3 sequences; about 94% occur once, and the top ten carry roughly 0.097%. The source material was CD4+ T cells from PBMCs. These receptors were collected from a human donor with multiple sclerosis. The CDR3 runs from the conserved cysteine through the conserved F or W.

V gene,J gene,CDR3 protein
TRBV3-1,TRBJ2-3,CASSQDPYTDTQYF
TRBV24-1,TRBJ1-1,CATSERRSDTEAFF
TRBV12-3/TRBV12-4,TRBJ1-2,CASSPAADLYGYTF
TRBV6-5,TRBJ1-2,CASSVRLGKPGYTF
TRBV19,TRBJ2-7,CASSRTGDNEQYF
TRBV5-6,TRBJ2-2,CASSLAGSGNTGELFF
TRBV7-2,TRBJ2-5,CASSAQTSGGETQYF
TRBV7-8,TRBJ1-5,CASSSGAAINQPQHF
TRBV3-1,TRBJ1-3,CASSPLPGQGTGNTIYF
TRBV12-3/TRBV12-4,TRBJ2-7,CASSLGDFREQYF
TRBV5-4,TRBJ2-7,CASSFSGGGGASYEQYF
TRBV28,TRBJ2-5,CASSAPRAGGETQYF
TRBV6-6,TRBJ1-5,CASSSRGGDQPQHF
TRBV6-1,TRBJ2-1,CASSDLSGSVDEQFF
TRBV10-3,TRBJ2-5,CAISESKAGLGRETQYF